A selection of T cell receptor beta chains follows, all from one sample in a study of T cell changes during pregnancy in multiple sclerosis. Method: immunoSEQ multiplex PCR; TCRdb's copy keeps in-frame clones and lacks some. The data hold tens of thousands of clones, with roughly 86% observed a single time. Sequencing used CD8+ T cells from peripheral blood mononuclear cells, obtained before pregnancy. The receptors derive from a female donor with multiple sclerosis, enrolled in a pregnancy study. Each CDR3 is given without its conserved first and last residue. The D gene is left open where the match is weak.

d_call: NA
v_call: TRBV5-1
cdr3_aa: ASSLGKGRETSGNTIY

d_call: TRBD1
v_call: TRBV7-8
cdr3_aa: ASGTGTGGQPQH

d_call: NA
v_call: TRBV4-2
cdr3_aa: ASSQTLAPSSYNEQF

d_call: TRBD2
v_call: TRBV5-1
cdr3_aa: ASSFGERESSNEQF

d_call: TRBD2
v_call: TRBV9
cdr3_aa: ASGSDRTSGRTDTQY

d_call: TRBD1
v_call: TRBV7-3
cdr3_aa: ASSLRQGVQNEQF

d_call: NA
v_call: TRBV19
cdr3_aa: ASSSDTSYEQY

d_call: NA
v_call: TRBV29-1
cdr3_aa: SGEGGAEGYT

d_call: TRBD2
v_call: TRBV10-3
cdr3_aa: AISEPLADVGNEQF

d_call: NA
v_call: TRBV1
cdr3_aa: TSSQAGTPPYGYT

d_call: NA
v_call: TRBV6-1
cdr3_aa: ASSEASYHEQY

d_call: NA
v_call: TRBV29-1
cdr3_aa: SVGTPAYEQY

d_call: TRBD2
v_call: TRBV9
cdr3_aa: ASSVNRRLAGGPSPTTDTQY

d_call: TRBD2
v_call: TRBV30
cdr3_aa: AWSVQRAGGGPTTDTQY

d_call: TRBD2
v_call: TRBV28
cdr3_aa: ASSLTSANSYEQY

d_call: NA
v_call: TRBV6-5
cdr3_aa: ASSCRGADQPQH

d_call: NA
v_call: TRBV4-2
cdr3_aa: ASSQARQTTNEKLF

d_call: NA
v_call: TRBV15
cdr3_aa: ATSGLSSSREQY

d_call: TRBD2
v_call: TRBV4-2
cdr3_aa: ASSQDSASGGYEQY

d_call: TRBD1
v_call: TRBV7-9
cdr3_aa: ASRGQAGTDTQY

d_call: TRBD1
v_call: TRBV28
cdr3_aa: ASSLSPGGVTEAF

d_call: NA
v_call: TRBV10-3
cdr3_aa: AISDRASANEQF

d_call: NA
v_call: TRBV5-4
cdr3_aa: ASSLDGGSQETQY

d_call: NA
v_call: TRBV30
cdr3_aa: AWSVRREQF

d_call: NA
v_call: TRBV28
cdr3_aa: ASSLIAGEVNTEAF

d_call: NA
v_call: TRBV6-1
cdr3_aa: ASSVPGTFGANYGYT

d_call: NA
v_call: TRBV27
cdr3_aa: ASSLLSDYSYNEQF

d_call: NA
v_call: TRBV15
cdr3_aa: ATGSGEVNEQF

d_call: NA
v_call: TRBV5-8
cdr3_aa: ASSWTSRGEQY

d_call: NA
v_call: TRBV2
cdr3_aa: ASSNPRAESSYNEQF

d_call: NA
v_call: TRBV30
cdr3_aa: AWRVTEAF

d_call: TRBD1
v_call: TRBV7-9
cdr3_aa: ASSPRTGDAEETQY

d_call: TRBD1
v_call: TRBV6-5
cdr3_aa: ASRAGTGLTEQY

d_call: NA
v_call: TRBV21-1
cdr3_aa: ASSTWSSGRRTDTQY

d_call: TRBD1
v_call: TRBV28
cdr3_aa: ASSLLSGTGVSGYT